These 26 T cell receptor beta chains were sequenced from one sample in a study of neurological immune-mediated disorders. TCRdb re-analysed the 5' RACE reads in MiXCR, keeping a single row per CDR3 protein. Here the sample spans over 50,000 distinct CDR3 sequences, over 4% being singletons. Sequencing input: PBMCs. Receptors were obtained from a human donor with multiple sclerosis. The donor label of this sample is uncertain.

This clonotype was seen at least ten times. The chain carries TRBV2 and TRBJ1-1; 8 bases match TRBD1. The CDR3 is 17 amino acids. Germline values: CDR1 SNHLY, CDR2 FYNNEI. J lost 7 bases, V lost 8 bases, and 21 bases had no gene match. CDR3 amino acids: CASHMGGYLLGQGEAFF. The CDR3 DNA sequence: TGTGCCAGCCATATGGGGGGTTACTTACTAGGACAGGGTGAAGCTTTCTTT.

This clonotype has only a few counts. CDR3 in amino acids: CASSLMTTDNSPLHF. The CDR3 DNA sequence: TGTGCCAGCAGTTTAATGACAACCGATAATTCACCCCTCCACTTT. The rearrangement joins TRBV12-3 or TRBV12-4 to TRBJ1-6, with no clear D. V was pared by 2 bases and J by 5 bases, with 10 bases between. CDR3 length: 15 residues.

This clonotype was counted ten times or more. The CDR3 sequence is CASSFYREFYEQYF. CDR3 nucleotide sequence: TGTGCCAGCAGCTTCTACAGGGAATTCTACGAGCAGTACTTC. The chain has TRBV7-8 and TRBJ2-7; TRBD1 might be the D (6 bases). Per the germline V gene, CDR1 is SGHVS and CDR2 is FQNEAQ. CDR3 length: 14 residues. The ends were cut back, 3 bases at V and 3 bases at J, with 12 bases in the middle. The full variable domain, completed using reference TRBV7-8 and TRBJ2-7, is GAGVSQSPRYKVAKRGQDVALRCDPISGHVSLFWYQQALGQGPEFLTYFQNEAQLDKSGLPSDRFFAERPEGSVSTLKIQRTQQEDSAVYLCASSFYREFYEQYFGPGTRLTVT.

This clonotype was recorded many times. The chain uses TRBV20-1 and TRBJ2-1; either TRBD1 or TRBD2 may supply D (5 bases each). This CDR3 has 10 amino acids. Trimming stripped 4 bases from V and 9 bases from J, with 7 bases between. The germline V gene has CDR1 DFQATT and CDR2 SNEGSKA (reference sequence). Here the CDR3 reads CSAIGTEQFF. The CDR3 DNA sequence: TGCAGTGCTATAGGGACTGAGCAGTTCTTC.

This clonotype was counted at least ten times. The genes are TRBV7-3 and TRBJ2-5; TRBD1 aligns across 8 bases. Germline V gene sequence: CDR1 SGHTA, CDR2 FQGTGA. The CDR3 spans 14 residues. V was clipped by 2 bases and J by 12 bases; unmatched bases: 11. Here the CDR3 DNA reads TGTGCCAGCAGCTTAGACATAGACAGGGGAATGAAGTACTTC. This encodes CASSLDIDRGMKYF.

Ten or more counts support this clonotype. J is TRBJ1-2 and V is TRBV20-1; TRBD1 aligns across 7 bases. V lost 3 bases and J lost 5; bases outside the gene matches: 9. CDR3 length: 14 residues. Germline CDR1 DFQATT, CDR2 SNEGSKA (reference sequence). The CDR3 nucleotides are TGCAGTGCTAGGTCTACCGACAGGGAGTATGGCTACACCTTC. This gives the protein CSARSTDREYGYTF.

This clonotype showed up many times. The CDR3, as DNA: TGCAGTGCTAGAGATCCTCGGGCGACAGGTGGTCGGCAGCCCCAGCATTTT. Amino acid sequence: CSARDPRATGGRQPQHF. The gene calls are TRBV20-1 and TRBJ1-5, with D tentatively TRBD1 (6 bases). V dropped 0 bases and J dropped 7 bases, with 22 bases sitting between them. Germline CDR1 and CDR2: DFQATT and SNEGSKA (reference sequence). The CDR3 contains 17 residues.

This clonotype was recorded many times. This chain uses TRBV11-2 with TRBJ1-1; D not resolved. The CDR3 sequence is 13 residues long. Germline CDR1 and CDR2: SGHAT and FQNNGV. The V gene lost 3 bases and the J gene lost 9 bases, with 14 bases spanning the gap. DNA for the CDR3: TGTGCCAGCAGCTTGGCGACATCCGCCCAAGCTTTCTTT. It encodes CASSLATSAQAFF.

This clonotype occurred many times. The chain has TRBV20-1 and TRBJ2-2; D may match TRBD1 or TRBD2 (5 bases each). Trimming shortened V by 3 bases and J by 3 bases, and 11 bases separated the two germline ends. Germline V gives CDR1 DFQATT, CDR2 SNEGSKA (reference sequence). This CDR3 comprises 14 residues. The CDR3 region is CSASSRGHTGELFF. CDR3 bases: TGCAGTGCTAGTAGTCGGGGACACACCGGGGAGCTGTTTTTT.

The J gene is TRBJ1-4, the V gene TRBV19; a weak D match, TRBD1 (5 bases). The CDR3 runs 17 residues. V dropped 6 bases and J dropped 3 bases, with 20 bases sitting between them. Germline CDR1 and CDR2: LNHDA and SQIVND (reference sequence). CDR3: CASRRGTLRAANEKLFF. The CDR3 DNA follows: TGTGCCAGTAGACGAGGGACGCTAAGAGCAGCTAATGAAAAACTGTTTTTT. Together with reference TRBV19 and TRBJ1-4, the CDR3 gives the full variable domain: DGGITQSPKYLFRKEGQNVTLSCEQNLNHDAMYWYRQDPGQGLRLIYYSQIVNDFQKGDIAEGYSVSREKKESFPLTVTSAQKNPTAFYLCASRRGTLRAANEKLFFGSGTQLSVL.

This clonotype has at least ten counts. The chain combines TRBV5-1 with TRBJ1-1, with 7 nucleotides matching TRBD1. Germline V CDR1 and CDR2: SGHRS, YFSETQ. The V and J ends lost 4 bases and 0 bases, in that order; junction bases with no gene match: 9. This CDR3 has 16 residues. The CDR3 reads CASSNRDRDLNTEAFF. CDR3 sequence (DNA): TGCGCCAGCAGCAACCGGGACAGAGACTTGAACACTGAAGCTTTCTTT.

Ten or more counts support this clonotype. The V gene is TRBV20-1, the J gene TRBJ1-5; a possible D gene is TRBD1 (5 bases). V lost 6 bases, J lost 3 bases, and 15 bases lay in between. The CDR3 contains 14 residues. Looked up from germline, CDR1 is DFQATT and CDR2 is SNEGSKA (reference sequence). The CDR3: CSATQGGANQPQHF. The CDR3 region has the DNA TGCAGTGCCACCCAGGGCGGAGCCAATCAGCCCCAGCATTTT.

This clonotype appeared many times. The rearrangement joins TRBV29-1 to TRBJ1-2, with D unclear. This CDR3 spans 10 amino acids. Germline loops: CDR1 SQVTM, CDR2 ANQGSEA. V lost 1 base and J lost 8, with 5 bases in between. CDR3 sequence: CSVEGSGYTF. The CDR3 coding sequence is TGCAGCGTTGAAGGGTCAGGCTACACCTTC.

This clonotype appeared many times. The chain recombines TRBV5-1 with TRBJ2-1; no definite D call. Germline V CDR1 and CDR2: SGHRS, YFSETQ. The CDR3 extends over 13 amino acids. V was clipped by 0 bases and J by 7 bases, with 8 bases between them. CDR3 loop: CASSLGGLNEQFF. CDR3 coding DNA: TGCGCCAGCAGCTTGGGGGGTCTTAATGAGCAGTTCTTC.

Ten or more counts support this clonotype. V usage is TRBV5-1 and J usage is TRBJ2-7; perhaps TRBD1 as D (6 bases). V was clipped by 5 bases and J by 5 bases, with 17 bases between them. The CDR3 consists of 14 residues. Germline assignment: CDR1 SGHRS and CDR2 YFSETQ. The chain's CDR3 is CASRYGTKSHEQYF. In nucleotides, the CDR3 is TGCGCCAGCAGATACGGGACAAAGAGCCACGAGCAGTACTTC. Complete variable domain (other parts from reference TRBV5-1 and TRBJ2-7): KAGVTQTPRYLIKTRGQQVTLSCSPISGHRSVSWYQQTPGQGLQFLFEYFSETQRNKGNFPGRFSGRQFSNSRSEMNVSTLELGDSALYLCASRYGTKSHEQYFGPGTRLTVT.

In this sample, this clonotype turned up many times. The rearrangement uses TRBV12-3 or TRBV12-4 and TRBJ1-2; TRBD1 might be the D (5 bases). This CDR3 has 16 residues. The ends were cut back, 0 bases at V and 4 bases at J, with 15 bases in the middle. CDR3 DNA sequence: TGTGCCAGCAGTTTAGCGCATGACAGATGGGCCTATGGCTACACCTTC. It yields the protein CASSLAHDRWAYGYTF.

This clonotype was recorded many times. The chain couples TRBV5-5 to TRBJ2-7, with 7 bases that match TRBD1. Germline CDR1 is SGHKS and CDR2 is YYEKEE (reference sequence). The CDR3 has 14 residues. V lost 6 bases to trimming and J lost 4 bases; unmatched junction nucleotides: 10. The CDR3 bases are TGTGCCAGCAAGCGTGAGACAGGGATGTACGAGCAGTACTTC. It encodes CASKRETGMYEQYF.

This clonotype was recorded at least ten times. The rearrangement links TRBV24-1 to TRBJ1-2; D possibly corresponds to TRBD1 (6 bases). Trimming left V 3 bases short and J 8 bases short, with 9 bases between. Germline V gives CDR1 KGHDR, CDR2 SFDVKD. This CDR3 is built from 12 residues. The CDR3 is CATSDGTPGYTF. Here the CDR3 DNA reads TGTGCCACCAGTGATGGGACACCCGGCTACACCTTC.

This clonotype showed up many times. The V call is TRBV5-1, the J call TRBJ1-2, with TRBD1 identical over 10 bases. CDR1 is SGHRS and CDR2 is YFSETQ in the germline V gene. With 4 bases clipped from V and 5 bases from J, the junction kept 8 bases outside the gene matches. The CDR3 sequence is 15 residues long. The DNA of the CDR3 is TGCGCCAGCAGCACAGCCGGGACAGGGGCTTATGGCTACACCTTC. Translating gives CASSTAGTGAYGYTF.

The genes are TRBV7-9 and TRBJ2-3; 7 positions match TRBD1. CDR3 size: 14 residues. The germline CDR1 and CDR2 sequences are SEHNR and FQNEAQ (reference sequence). V dropped 5 bases and J dropped 5; count of bases not matched to a gene: 7. CDR3 sequence (DNA): TGTGCCAGCAGCCCCGACAGGGAAGGAGATACGCAGTATTTT. This codes for CASSPDREGDTQYF.

This clonotype was found many times. V gene TRBV5-1 combines with J gene TRBJ2-7; TRBD1 matches at 10 bases. The germline CDR1 and CDR2 sequences are SGHRS and YFSETQ. Losses at the gene ends were 0 bases for V and 6 bases for J; bases not matched to a gene: 6. There are 15 residues in the CDR3. In DNA, the CDR3 is TGCGCCAGCAGCTTGGCCCCCGGGACAGGGGCCGAGCAGTACTTC. Translated: CASSLAPGTGAEQYF.

This clonotype has ten or more counts. This chain links TRBV3-1 with TRBJ1-4; 7 bases fit TRBD1. Trimming cost V 4 bases and J 8 bases; bases outside gene matches: 19. The germline CDR1 and CDR2 sequences are LGHDT and YNNKEL (reference sequence). CDR3 length: 18 amino acids. The CDR3 loop reads CASSPRTGSSISSEKLFF. The CDR3, as DNA: TGTGCCAGCAGCCCCCGGACAGGTTCGTCGATCTCGTCAGAAAAACTGTTTTTT.

This clonotype has at least ten counts. V is TRBV6-6 and J is TRBJ2-1; D perhaps matches TRBD1 (5 bases). Trimming removed 4 bases from V and 0 bases from J, with 10 bases in between. The CDR3 totals 15 residues. Germline loops: CDR1 MNHNY, CDR2 SVGAGI (reference sequence). The CDR3 region is CASSSQGNSYNEQFF. CDR3 sequence (DNA): TGTGCCAGCAGTTCCCAGGGTAACTCCTACAATGAGCAGTTCTTC.

This clonotype was seen at least ten times. The chain recombines TRBV5-5 with TRBJ2-2, with D unclear. V dropped 0 bases and J dropped 8 bases, with 11 bases sitting between them. Germline values: CDR1 SGHKS, CDR2 YYEKEE (reference sequence). The CDR3 covers 14 residues. In nucleotides, the CDR3 is TGTGCCAGCAGCTTGGGGCCCTTAGCTGGGGAGCTGTTTTTT. Encoded protein: CASSLGPLAGELFF.

This clonotype appeared many times. The chain has TRBV5-1 and TRBJ2-7, with a weak D call TRBD2 (7 bases). CDR3 length equals 15 residues. The ends were cut back, 3 bases at V and 3 bases at J, with 16 bases in the middle. Germline values: CDR1 SGHRS, CDR2 YFSETQ. The CDR3 DNA sequence: TGCGCCAGCAGCTGGGAGGGGGACATATACTACGAGCAGTACTTC. Translated, it gives CASSWEGDIYYEQYF.

This clonotype was seen ten or more times. V gene TRBV7-3 combines with J gene TRBJ2-1; D is undetermined. The CDR3 runs to 15 residues. V was trimmed by 5 bases and J by 0 bases, leaving 11 bases between them. CDR1 SGHTA and CDR2 FQGTGA come from the germline V gene. Here the CDR3 reads CASSPDRNSYNEQFF. As DNA, the CDR3 is TGTGCCAGCAGCCCCGACCGAAACTCCTACAATGAGCAGTTCTTC.